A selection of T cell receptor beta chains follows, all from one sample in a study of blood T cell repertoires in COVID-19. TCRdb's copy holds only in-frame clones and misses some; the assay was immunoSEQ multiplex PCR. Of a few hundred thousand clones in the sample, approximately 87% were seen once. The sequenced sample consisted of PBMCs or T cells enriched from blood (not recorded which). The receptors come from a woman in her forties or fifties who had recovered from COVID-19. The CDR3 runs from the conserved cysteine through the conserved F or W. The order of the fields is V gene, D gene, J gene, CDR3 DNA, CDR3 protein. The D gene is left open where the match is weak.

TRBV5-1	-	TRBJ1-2	TGCGCCAGCAGCTTGGGTGCCTCTAGGGGTGGACATGGCTACACCTTC	CASSLGASRGGHGYTF
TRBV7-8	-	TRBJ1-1	TGTGCCAGCAGCTTTGGGGAGTTGGACACTGAAGCTTTCTTT	CASSFGELDTEAFF
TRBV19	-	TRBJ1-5	TGTGCCAGTAGCTTGGCCCTGTTGCAGCCCCAGCATTTT	CASSLALLQPQHF
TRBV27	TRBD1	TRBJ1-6	TGTGCCAGCAGCCGGGACAGGGTTTCACCCCTCCACTTT	CASSRDRVSPLHF
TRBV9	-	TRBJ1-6	TGTGCCAGCAGCGAGGGGGAGGGGTCCTATAATTCACCCCTCCACTTT	CASSEGEGSYNSPLHF
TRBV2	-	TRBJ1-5	TGTGCCAGCAGTCGCCTCGGGCCCCAGCATTTT	CASSRLGPQHF
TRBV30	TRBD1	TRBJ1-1	TGTGCCTGGACTGCACAGGGGGTCACTGAAGCTTTCTTT	CAWTAQGVTEAFF
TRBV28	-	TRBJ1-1	TGTGCCAGCAGTGTTAGAGAGACTGAAGCTTTCTTT	CASSVRETEAFF
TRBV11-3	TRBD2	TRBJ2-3	TGTGCCAGCAGCCCCCGGACTAGCGGCACAGATACGCAGTATTTT	CASSPRTSGTDTQYF
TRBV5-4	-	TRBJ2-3	TGTGCCAGCAGCCCCGAAGGGGCGTTCACAGATACGCAGTATTTT	CASSPEGAFTDTQYF
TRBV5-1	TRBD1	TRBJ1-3	TGCGCCAGCAGCTTGGAGGCCGGGACAGGGGGAAACACCATATATTTT	CASSLEAGTGGNTIYF
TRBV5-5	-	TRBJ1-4	TGTGCCAGCAGTGCTCTACCGGAAAAACTGTTTTTT	CASSALPEKLFF
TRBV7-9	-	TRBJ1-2	TGTGCCAGCAGCTTAGTCGAGATCTCTCGTGGCTACACCTTC	CASSLVEISRGYTF
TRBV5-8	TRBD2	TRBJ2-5	TGTGCCAGCAGCCAAGGACTAGCGGGGGGCTTCGTCGGAGAGACCCAGTACTTC	CASSQGLAGGFVGETQYF